The text below deals with one T cell receptor beta chain. Original processing methods: Nucleated cell counts were estimated from reference gene primer amplification. Here immunoSEQ multiplex PCR was the method, and the copy in TCRdb shows in-frame clones only, minus some. The V and J calls and clone size come from that table; D and trimming were worked out from the DNA. Of about 240,000 clones in the sample, roughly 88% were seen once. This CDR3 spans 15 amino acids. Germline CDR1 is SGHNT and CDR2 is YYREEE (reference sequence). Losses at the gene ends were 0 bases for V and 4 bases for J; bases not matched to a gene: 2. The source of the sample is a study of blood T cell repertoires in COVID-19. Study at large: Spain, Italy and the United States supplied samples that represented acute and convalescent COVID-19. From T cells, B-cell-depleted T cells, or PBMCs came the material, which was cDNA or gDNA.

The chain uses TRBV5-4 and TRBJ2-7, with TRBD1 matching 12 bases. This receptor was identified in a man aged 80 or over with acute or convalescent COVID-19. The sample was peripheral blood. The CDR3 region is CASSLGGQGAYEQYF. CDR3 DNA: TGTGCCAGCAGCTTGGGGGGACAGGGGGCTTACGAGCAGTACTTC.